This TCR beta chain appears in the sequencing data of a study of cytomegalovirus exposure and HLA in healthy donors (dated by TCRdb to 2016 to 2017). Broadly, across the study: An earlier analysis of 587 of the donors reported approximately 280 Gb of sequence data and 117 million unique TCR beta sequences obtained from some 170 million T cells. Approximately 330 gigabases of sequencing data and 70 million to 100 million unique TCR sequences made up an early release that covered 500 to 650 HLA-typed donors. Of the roughly 400 genotyped donors, approximately 83% fell in the genetic ancestry cluster associated with self-reported Caucasian donors. The study aimed to test whether cataloging public T cell receptors could reveal signatures of past pathogen exposure. The study used immunosequencing to profile the T cell repertoires of several hundred subjects and linked those repertoires to cytomegalovirus serostatus. In addition to the first cohort of approximately 670 subjects, a separate validation cohort of over 90 different subjects was used. To predict cytomegalovirus infection status, the study combined high-throughput TCR immunosequencing, statistical association of individual TCRs with disease status, and machine learning. A later analysis re-analyzed previously published TCR beta repertoires from 666 donors and added high-resolution HLA genotyping to study TCR occurrence patterns. The later analysis used no new phenotypic data to find candidate immune exposures, relying instead on TCR beta sequences and their occurrence across donors. An earlier analysis of several hundred of the donors applied high-throughput TCR beta sequencing to assess whether each TCR beta V gene segment acted as functional or pseudogenic. Donor age, sex, ethnicity and CMV serostatus were compiled together with the repertoire data. A later genetic analysis used genome-wide SNP genotypes for about 65% of the roughly 700 donors, treating that subset as a discovery cohort. Every repertoire in the discovery cohort had been generated on one and the same sequencing platform. Both class I and class II loci were covered by HLA typing, at four-digit resolution. Typing coverage varied by locus: roughly 620-640 donors for A, B, C, DRB1 and DQB1; about 520 for DQA1; 600 to 610 for DPA1; 450 to 480 for DPB1. Four or five DR-DQ haplotypes were handled as single units for association and clustering because linkage in the cohort was strong. On average, around 240,000 unique TCR beta nucleotide sequences were sequenced per donor among fewer than 500 genotyped donors of the cohort, with roughly 18% of those sequences being non-productive. Results and caveats for the whole study, not just this receptor: A group of highly shared sequence variants was considered likely to be a technical artifact of the sequencing pipeline. Across donors, most TCR sequences were observed very rarely, whereas some public TCRs were present in many individuals. Because HLA typing was unavailable for some donors at each locus, only the typed subset was used in association tests. The cohort was sequenced for TCR beta chains only, and without alpha or paired-chain data the features that could be detected were limited. In an earlier analysis of about 550 of the donors, most TCR beta V segments were observed in productive rearrangements about 90% or about 30% of the time, broadly matching IMGT annotations. In vitro tests confirmed that a few of the cytomegalovirus-associated TCR beta chains recognize cytomegalovirus antigens. When HLA alleles, especially DR and DQ, strongly co-occurred, TCR associations were difficult to assign to individual alleles. A later analysis reported that several top co-occurrence clusters appeared linked to parvovirus B19, influenza, CMV and Epstein-Barr virus. The authors suggested that the approach could potentially be extended to other disease states and immunological phenotypes. Presence/absence analyses assumed roughly uniform sequencing depth across donors, an assumption that may not hold. A later analysis found that TCR association rates varied across HLA loci, with DRB1 alleles showing the most associated TCRs and HLA-C alleles the fewest. In both the original and validation cohorts, the classifier was reported to diagnose cytomegalovirus status with high specificity and sensitivity. Correlated functional status among segregating V segments might reflect linkage disequilibrium, but an unknown experimental factor could not be ruled out. A further reported finding was that TCR beta sequences accurately predicted the HLA-A and HLA-B alleles for most subjects in the first cohort. Some 15 rarely observed V segments, including chromosome 9 orphons, were excluded from the earlier analysis of 550 to 700 of the donors because counts were too low. In the study, around 150 TCR beta chains were listed as associated with cytomegalovirus. In a later genetic analysis, fewer N-insertions in productive TCRs were reported among donors in an Asian-associated ancestry cluster than the roughly 700-donor mean. A later analysis found that most CMV-associated TCR beta chains appeared HLA-restricted, with HLA associations seemingly driven largely by CMV exposure. In a later analysis, HLA-associated TCR beta chains showed more clonal expansion and lower generation probabilities than non-associated chains that were equally common. V-gene and J-gene trimming of TCR beta chains was associated with a missense DCLRE1C variant in a later genetic analysis, and the association was replicated in an independent cohort. Some IMGT-functional V segments, including TRBV6-2 and TRBV6-3, could not be distinguished by the 87-base-pair reads and were therefore excluded. CMV serostatus was the only immune exposure information available for the cohort. At a false discovery rate of 0.05, a later analysis linked around 15,000 TCR beta sequences to specific HLA alleles.

The cohort comprised some 730 healthy bone marrow donors. Cohort members were all nominally healthy when sampled, although unrecorded immune exposures were likely present. The donor was CMV seropositive and belonged to the group of 270 or so seropositive cohort members. Each donor provided a peripheral blood sample, and peripheral blood mononuclear cells were used for TCR beta sequencing. Genomic DNA was extracted from the blood cell samples with the Qiagen DNeasy Blood Extraction Kit. The germline V gene encodes CDR1 MDHEN and CDR2 SYDVKM. The CDR3 measures 16 amino acids from cysteine to phenylalanine. Just the 48-base CDR3 DNA is kept, in frame starting at base 1. V is reduced by 3 bases and J by 0 bases, leaving a spacing of 12 bases between them. A word on this clone: Its antigen has not been determined. No base quality values were provided; no much bigger clone lies one nucleotide off.

Library creation used the immunoSEQ multiplex PCR assay. The multiplex PCR relied on a mix of 60 forward primers for TCR Vbeta segments and 13 reverse primers for TCR Jbeta segments. The CDR3 region of rearranged TCR beta genes was amplified from genomic DNA by a multiplex PCR assay. On the Illumina HiSeq System, the amplified TCR beta libraries were sequenced as 87-base-pair reads. In the authors' own workflow: A later analysis tallied about 77 million unique TCR beta chains across the 650 to 750 repertoires, and approximately 12 million of those chains were shared by two or more donors. Raw reads were error-corrected and collapsed into unique sequences by a nearest-neighbor algorithm in which closely related sequences were merged to remove PCR and sequencing errors. To assign V, D and J gene segments, CDR3 sequences were aligned to IMGT reference sequences. For a sequence to be retained, a match of at least six nucleotides was required to both a V gene segment and a J gene segment. A rearrangement counted as productive if the CDR3 had no stop codons and remained in frame with V and J, and every other rearrangement counted as non-productive. CDR3 was defined by IMGT convention, running from the second conserved V-encoded cysteine to the conserved J-encoded phenylalanine. In an earlier analysis of just under 600 of the donors, sequences lacking an unambiguous match to a single V gene segment were excluded. An earlier analysis of a few hundred of the donors called V segments functional above 56.7% productive rearrangements and segregating when the between-donor standard deviation exceeded 5%. To diagnose cytomegalovirus status from the catalog of TCR beta chain sequences, a statistical classification framework was built. V and J gene assignment, in a later analysis, came from comparing TCR nucleotide sequences with IMGT/GENE-DB human TR gene sequences. In a later analysis, CDR3 sequences and most-parsimonious VDJ recombination scenarios were assigned using the TCRdist pipeline. In a later analysis, every TCR beta chain was defined by the combination of its CDR3 amino acid sequence and its V-gene family, and reads without a unique V-gene family were dropped. In a later analysis, fewer than 650 highly shared, low-generation-probability nucleotide sequences were removed to address suspected cross-contamination and a sequencing artifact. For each public chain, a later analysis derived a clonal expansion index from normalized ranks of inferred template counts within each repertoire. In a later analysis, generation probabilities were computed using a VDJ recombination model fitted to out-of-frame rearrangements, and the results were checked against IGoR. Hypergeometric tests were used in a later analysis to score TCR-TCR, TCR-HLA and TCR-CMV co-occurrence, with a repertoire-size bias correction applied to the TCR pairs. In a later analysis, false discovery rates were estimated by permuting HLA or CMV assignments 20 times. A later analysis grouped co-occurring TCRs with DBSCAN, adding TCRdist sequence similarity when clustering within HLA-allele-positive subsets. For co-occurrence clustering, repertoires with fewer than 30,000 or more than 120,000 public chains were excluded, along with roughly five repertoires with anomalous nucleotide sharing. Here the immuneACCESS table is served through TCRdb, limited to in-frame sequences with V and J called. Missing clones are a known gap in these copies; in checked studies unresolved V genes cover under half, and the rest lacks a known reason. V, J and clone size are those of that table, while D and trimming were read from the DNA. The sample yields roughly 100,000 clones; roughly 80% were counted once. The ten biggest clones cover over 6.5% of the sample.

The chain couples TRBV28 to TRBJ2-1, with the D gene uncertain. This receptor was identified in a middle-aged woman in good health and CMV-seropositive. Input material: PBMCs. In nucleotides, the sequence is TGTGCCAGCAGTTTTGATTGGCGGAGCTCCTACAATGAGCAGTTCTTC. The translation is CASSFDWRSSYNEQFF.